This TCR beta chain comes out of a study of T cells in Graves' hyperthyroidism and ophthalmopathy. Germline values: CDR1 SGDLS, CDR2 YYNGEE. The CDR3 runs 17 residues. V shed 0 bases, J shed 7 bases, and the junction held 11 bases outside the gene matches. Patients aged 18 to 65 with hyperthyroidism were newly diagnosed, with duration under 2 months. TCR beta CDR3 region amplification was performed from RNA transcripts. A set of HTBI primers served as the primers for a first-round RT-PCR of the TCR CDR3. TCRdb reprocessed the multiplex PCR reads with MiXCR, giving one entry per CDR3 protein. The sample yields nearly 750,000 distinct CDR3 sequences, over 35% seen once.

Material for sequencing was blood. V and J are TRBV9 and TRBJ1-2; 11 bases match TRBD1. The sequence came from a woman aged 40 to 50 with Graves' hyperthyroidism. Here the CDR3 DNA reads TGTGCCAGCAGCGTAGGGGTCGGGACAGGGGGTTTTACTGGCTACACCTTC. This gives the protein CASSVGVGTGGFTGYTF.